This TCR beta chain appears in the sequencing data of a study of cytotoxic CD8 clonotypes in ibrutinib-treated CLL. On the study more broadly: With a range of 6 to 36, the median treatment time before response samples were taken was about twelve months. Study observations and caveats: While tracking circulating CD8+ T-cell counts, baseline clonality exceeded that of age-matched healthy donors. Public clonotypes proved infrequent, and on treatment they shrank or remained steady.

The CDR3 runs to 16 residues. The ends were cut back, 0 bases at V and 2 bases at J, with 14 bases in the middle. Germline loops: CDR1 GTSNPN, CDR2 SVGIG (reference sequence). Around 2.2 micrograms of genomic DNA, which was extracted from cryopreserved PBMCs, served as the material used for the TCR beta libraries. Here immunoSEQ multiplex PCR was the method, and the copy in TCRdb shows in-frame clones only, minus some. The sample lists under 150,000 clones, more than 85% occurring once. Note on this clone: Its cognate antigen is unknown.

The rearrangement links TRBV30 to TRBJ1-5; D is uncertain. The sequence was collected from a human donor with chronic lymphocytic leukemia. This specimen consisted of PBMCs, obtained after 12 months of ibrutinib treatment. Here the CDR3 reads CAWSVPGITGNQPQHF. CDR3 DNA: TGTGCCTGGAGTGTACCGGGTATCACGGGCAATCAGCCCCAGCATTTT.